This T cell receptor (beta chain) is from a study of shared clonotypes between healthy human individuals. General study points: Compared with clonotypes that all four donors shared, non-shared clonotypes had lower generation probabilities.

This clone came up once. Its target is not known. Positive CCR7 selection of CD45RO-negative cells yielded the naive CD8 cells, and terminally differentiated effector memory CD45RA+ cells were excluded. Method: immunoSEQ multiplex PCR; TCRdb's copy keeps in-frame clones and lacks some. The data hold approximately 590,000 clones, with less than 97% observed a single time. The germline V gene encodes CDR1 MDHEN and CDR2 SYDVKM. This CDR3 is built from 14 residues. V shed 5 bases and J shed 6 bases, with 16 bases lying between them. Material: naive CD8+ T cells sorted from blood. This rearrangement joins TRBV28 to TRBJ1-2; TRBD1 is a possible D gene (5 bases). The clonotype comes from a woman under 40 in good health. In DNA, the CDR3 is TGTGCCAGCAGTATACAGGCTGCGGCGGATGGCTACACCTTC. Its translation: CASSIQAAADGYTF.